The rows below give T cell receptor beta chains drawn from one sample of a study of blood T cell repertoires in COVID-19. Sequenced by immunoSEQ multiplex PCR; TCRdb stores in-frame clones only, minus some. The table records more than 15,000 clones, about 89% of them present only once. Sequences were obtained from peripheral blood. These receptors were collected from a man aged 55 to 70 with acute or convalescent COVID-19. CDR3s include the opening cysteine and the closing phenylalanine or tryptophan. The D gene is left open where the match is weak. Not all rows give a size; the values are once, few, many and, for expanded clones, a class.

D gene	J gene	V gene	clone size	CDR3 DNA	CDR3 protein
TRBD1	TRBJ2-3	TRBV9	-	TGTGCCAGCAGCGCCCCAACAGGGGCCAGCACAGATACGCAGTATTTT	CASSAPTGASTDTQYF
-	TRBJ2-3	TRBV28	-	TGTGCCAGCAGTTTACCCCTGACAGTTTCCTGGGGAGATACGCAGTATTTT	CASSLPLTVSWGDTQYF
TRBD1	TRBJ1-1	TRBV2	-	TGTGCCAGCAGTCTAGACAGGGCTGAAGCTTTCTTT	CASSLDRAEAFF
TRBD2	TRBJ2-2	TRBV27	-	TGTGCCAGCAGTTTATTTTCTAGCGGGAGCCCCGGGGAGCTGTTTTTT	CASSLFSSGSPGELFF
-	TRBJ2-1	TRBV23-1	-	TGCGCCAGCAGTCAAAAGGGGGACCCTAGCGGTGGGAGTGTGTACAATGAGCAGTTCTTC	CASSQKGDPSGGSVYNEQFF
-	TRBJ2-7	TRBV5-1	few	TGCGCCAGCAGCTTGGGGTCCTCCAATCCGGGGGAGCAGTACTTC	CASSLGSSNPGEQYF
-	TRBJ2-3	TRBV11-2	-	TGTGCCAGCAGCTTGGGTGGTCCTAGATTCACAGATACGCAGTATTTT	CASSLGGPRFTDTQYF
-	TRBJ2-1	TRBV7-8	-	TGTGCCAGCAGGAGGACTGCCTCCTACAATGAGCAGTTCTTC	CASRRTASYNEQFF
TRBD1	TRBJ1-2	TRBV25-1	-	TGTGCCAGCAGTGATAGCTCCGCTAGGGGGCTGGGCTATGGCTACACCTTC	CASSDSSARGLGYGYTF
-	TRBJ1-1	TRBV5-1	-	TGCGCCAGCAGCCCCCCACAAACGAACACTGAAGCTTTCTTT	CASSPPQTNTEAFF
TRBD2	TRBJ2-5	TRBV7-9	-	TGTGCCAGCAGCTTCCGGACTAGCGGGAGTGAGACCCAGTACTTC	CASSFRTSGSETQYF
-	TRBJ2-2	TRBV19	once	TGTGCCAGTAGTATCGGAGCGGGGAAACAGGGTACCGGGGAGCTGTTTTTT	CASSIGAGKQGTGELFF
TRBD1	TRBJ2-7	TRBV9	few	TGTGCCAGCAGCCGGGACAGGGAGTACGAGCAGTACTTC	CASSRDREYEQYF
TRBD1	TRBJ1-2	TRBV4-1	-	TGCGCCAGCAGCCAAGGGACAGGGGGCCTTGGCTACACCTTC	CASSQGTGGLGYTF
-	TRBJ1-1	TRBV28	-	TGTGCCAGCATAACCCCCGGGGGTGGCACTGAAGCTTTCTTT	CASITPGGGTEAFF
TRBD1	TRBJ1-6	TRBV4-1	-	TGCGCCAGCAGCCAAGAAAGGGGACAGGGCTATTCACCCCTCCACTTT	CASSQERGQGYSPLHF
TRBD2	TRBJ2-1	TRBV7-3	-	TGTGCCAGCAGCCCGTCAGCGGGGGACTCTAGTGAGCAGTTCTTC	CASSPSAGDSSEQFF
TRBD1	TRBJ1-1	TRBV5-1	-	TGCGCCAGCAGCTTGGCAGGGTCCAGGGGGCGAGGTGAAGCTTTCTTT	CASSLAGSRGRGEAFF
TRBD1	TRBJ2-2	TRBV4-2	-	TGTGCCAGCAGCCAACCAGGGGGCATCACCGGGGAGCTGTTTTTT	CASSQPGGITGELFF
TRBD1	TRBJ2-7	TRBV5-1	-	TGCGCCAGCAGCGGGGGACAGACCTACGAGCAGTACTTC	CASSGGQTYEQYF
-	TRBJ1-4	TRBV10-3	-	TGTGCCATCAGTGAGTCCACAGGCGTGGATGAAAAACTGTTTTTT	CAISESTGVDEKLFF
-	TRBJ1-1	TRBV28	-	TGTGCCAGCAGTCCCCCTATGAACACTGAAGCTTTCTTT	CASSPPMNTEAFF
TRBD1	TRBJ2-3	TRBV6-2/TRBV6-3	once	TGTGCCAGCAGTTACGGCGTCGGGACAGGCCGCACAGATACGCAGTATTTT	CASSYGVGTGRTDTQYF
-	TRBJ2-7	TRBV6-2/TRBV6-3	few	TGTGCCAGCACCCCCGGAGGGATCCACGAGCAGTACTTC	CASTPGGIHEQYF
-	TRBJ1-5	TRBV10-1	once	TGCGCCAGCAGTGAGATCGAACAGGGTCCCAATCAGCCCCAGCATTTT	CASSEIEQGPNQPQHF
-	TRBJ2-7	TRBV6-1	-	TGTGCCAGCAGGGAAGGGGGGGGGATTGAAAGGCAGTACTTC	CASREGGGIERQYF
TRBD1	TRBJ2-7	TRBV4-1	-	TGCGCCAGCAGCCAAGTGACAGGGGTGCCTTACGAGCAGTACTTC	CASSQVTGVPYEQYF
TRBD2	TRBJ2-7	TRBV10-3	-	TGTGCCACCCGGACTAGCGGGAGTACCAACGAGCAGTACTTC	CATRTSGSTNEQYF
-	TRBJ2-7	TRBV19	-	TGTGCCAGTCGCCCTCAGGGGTCTACCTCCTACGAGCAGTACTTC	CASRPQGSTSYEQYF
-	TRBJ2-7	TRBV7-8	once	TGTGCCAGCAGCCCCAGGGACACAGCCTACGAGCAGTACTTC	CASSPRDTAYEQYF
-	TRBJ2-2	TRBV29-1	-	TGCAGCGTTAAAGAGGGGCCCACCGGGGAGCTGTTTTTT	CSVKEGPTGELFF
-	TRBJ1-1	TRBV5-1	-	TGCGCCAGCAGCCCCCTGGGGGGGACCCTTCGGAACACTGAAGCTTTCTTT	CASSPLGGTLRNTEAFF
TRBD2	TRBJ2-7	TRBV5-1	-	TGCGCCAGCAGCGGGGGGGACGGGAGTCGCTACGAGCAGTACTTC	CASSGGDGSRYEQYF
TRBD2	TRBJ2-7	TRBV5-1	-	TGCGCCAGCAGCCTCCGGGATAGCGGGATCCACGAGCAGTACTTC	CASSLRDSGIHEQYF
-	TRBJ1-2	TRBV27	-	TGTGCCAGCAGTTTATCCACAGGCACCGGGGGCTACACCTTC	CASSLSTGTGGYTF
-	TRBJ2-6	TRBV6-1	-	TGTGCCAGCAGTGAAGCGCTTCGGGGGACTGGGGCCAACGTCCTGACTTTC	CASSEALRGTGANVLTF
TRBD2	TRBJ2-3	TRBV7-8	-	TGTGCCAGCAGCTTAGCCGGGGGACTAGCGGAGGAGCAGTATTTT	CASSLAGGLAEEQYF
TRBD1	TRBJ1-2	TRBV10-3	-	TGTGCCATCAAGGGGACAGGGGTCGATGGCTACACCTTC	CAIKGTGVDGYTF
TRBD2	TRBJ2-3	TRBV5-1	-	TGCGCCAGCAGCCCCACTGGCACTAGCGCAGATACGCAGTATTTT	CASSPTGTSADTQYF
-	TRBJ1-2	TRBV20-1	-	TGCAGTGCCTTCTCCTATGGCTACACCTTC	CSAFSYGYTF
-	TRBJ1-6	TRBV28	-	TGTGCCAGCAGTTTGAGGGGGAATTCACCCCTCCACTTT	CASSLRGNSPLHF
-	TRBJ1-2	TRBV24-1	-	TGTGCCACCAGTGATTTTAGGGGCTCCGGCTACACCTTC	CATSDFRGSGYTF
-	TRBJ2-6	TRBV7-8	-	TGTGCCAGCAGCTTAGCGAGGACAGCAAGCTCTGGGGCCAACGTCCTGACTTTC	CASSLARTASSGANVLTF
TRBD2	TRBJ2-5	TRBV2	-	TGTGCCAGCAGTGAGAGCGGGGGGGGAGAGACCCAGTACTTC	CASSESGGGETQYF